This TCR beta chain emerged from a study of T cell responses to AZD1222 COVID-19 vaccine. Overall study results and limits: The study sampled repertoires only after the peak T cell response. Donors were chiefly white British, with a greater number of females, and clonal diversity was perhaps underestimated. Spike-specific TCR breadth and depth grew following two AZD1222 doses. Across the whole spike, CD4 TCRs peaked at regions 160-218 and 743-854.

Sequenced by immunoSEQ multiplex PCR; TCRdb stores in-frame clones only, minus some. The sample carries roughly 150,000 clones, 90% recorded once. Trimming left V 4 bases short and J 4 bases short, with 11 bases between. The CDR3 runs 13 residues. Germline V lookup: CDR1 SGHRS, CDR2 YFSETQ. With regard to this clone: Its cognate antigen is unknown.

The clonotype originates from an adult in good health. This sample comprised peripheral blood, obtained on day 0 of AZD1222 vaccination. The chain links TRBV5-1 to TRBJ1-1; no definite D call. The CDR3 region is CASSEGLGTEAFF. The CDR3 DNA sequence: TGCGCCAGCAGCGAGGGTCTGGGCACTGAAGCTTTCTTT. Filled out from reference TRBV5-1 and TRBJ1-1, the complete variable domain reads KAGVTQTPRYLIKTRGQQVTLSCSPISGHRSVSWYQQTPGQGLQFLFEYFSETQRNKGNFPGRFSGRQFSNSRSEMNVSTLELGDSALYLCASSEGLGTEAFFGQGTRLTVV.